A selection of T cell receptor beta chains follows, all from one sample in a study of cytomegalovirus exposure and HLA in healthy donors. Using immunoSEQ multiplex PCR, the repertoire was profiled, and TCRdb retains in-frame clones only, with some absent. In the table there are 150,000 to 200,000 clones, approximately 80% of which are singletons. The sequenced sample consisted of PBMCs. All receptors come from a man aged 50 to 60 in good health and CMV-seropositive. CDR3s include the opening cysteine and the closing phenylalanine or tryptophan. Fields, in order: clone size, J gene, V gene, D gene, CDR3 DNA, CDR3 protein. A D gene is named only where the DNA matches it firmly. Clone size is shown for a subset of rows, as once, few, many or a class of expanded clone.

-,TRBJ2-3,TRBV7-2,TRBD2,TGTGCCAGCAGCTTGACTAGCGGGGGGGAGGAGACGCAGTATTTT,CASSLTSGGEETQYF
-,TRBJ2-5,TRBV29-1,TRBD2,TGCAGCGTCGGACTAGCGGGGCTTCAAGAGACCCAGTACTTC,CSVGLAGLQETQYF
-,TRBJ1-1,TRBV14,TRBD1,TGTGCCAGCAGCCAAGAAGGCAGCAGGGGGCAAAGTTTCACTGAAGCTTTCTTT,CASSQEGSRGQSFTEAFF
-,TRBJ1-1,TRBV5-4,TRBD1,TGTGCCAGCAGCTGGGGGACAGGGGTGAACACTGAAGCTTTCTTT,CASSWGTGVNTEAFF
-,TRBJ2-5,TRBV7-2,TRBD2,TGTGCCAGCAGCTCCCCAGCCGGGCGGGGGGGAGTTGGGAAGACCCAGTACTTC,CASSSPAGRGGVGKTQYF
-,TRBJ1-2,TRBV19,-,TGTGCCAGTAGTCCCCGACAGGCCCGACTCTATGGCTACACCTTC,CASSPRQARLYGYTF
-,TRBJ1-5,TRBV7-2,TRBD1,TGTGCCAGCAGCAATTCCGGGACAGGGGCAGGGCAGCCCCAGCATTTT,CASSNSGTGAGQPQHF
once,TRBJ1-1,TRBV19,-,TGTGCCAGTCGTGAGGGGAACACTGAAGCTTTCTTT,CASREGNTEAFF
-,TRBJ2-5,TRBV4-1,-,TGCGCCAGCAGCCAAGATCTCGGCAGGGTGGGAGAGACCCAGTACTTC,CASSQDLGRVGETQYF
-,TRBJ1-2,TRBV7-2,-,TGTGCCAGCAGCGGTTCAGGGTCAGGCGGCTACACCTTC,CASSGSGSGGYTF
-,TRBJ2-1,TRBV7-2,TRBD1,TGTGCCAGCAGCTTGACAGGGGGGCTGGCGTACAATGAGCAGTTCTTC,CASSLTGGLAYNEQFF
once,TRBJ2-2,TRBV4-1,-,TGCGCCAGCAGCCAAGAGGCAGGGGCGATCACCGGGGAGCTGTTTTTT,CASSQEAGAITGELFF
-,TRBJ2-7,TRBV6-5,-,TGTGCCAGCAGTCGTCGGGTAGGGGGACACGAGCAGTACTTC,CASSRRVGGHEQYF
-,TRBJ1-6,TRBV6-5,-,TGTGCCAGCAGTTACTCATCGAGCTCCTATAATTCACCCCTCCACTTT,CASSYSSSSYNSPLHF
once,TRBJ1-4,TRBV19,-,TGTGCCAGTAGTAACCGAGCAAAGGAAAAACTGTTTTTT,CASSNRAKEKLFF
-,TRBJ2-3,TRBV7-2,-,TGTGCCAGCAGCTTCTCGGGGGCGGGGGGCACAGATACGCAGTATTTT,CASSFSGAGGTDTQYF
once,TRBJ1-5,TRBV2,TRBD1,TGTGCCAGCAGCTCGGACAGGCGGGCTCAGCCCCAGCATTTT,CASSSDRRAQPQHF
-,TRBJ2-1,TRBV4-2,TRBD2,TGTGCCAGCAGCCGCAATCCTAGCGGGGGGGCTGGTGAGCAGTTCTTC,CASSRNPSGGAGEQFF
-,TRBJ1-2,TRBV7-9,-,TGTGCCAGCACCTCCCCCCGTGGAGTTAACTATGGCTACACCTTC,CASTSPRGVNYGYTF
-,TRBJ2-2,TRBV19,TRBD1,TGTGCCAGTACCCCTGTAGGGGGCTCAAACACCGGGGAGCTGTTTTTT,CASTPVGGSNTGELFF